The rows below give T cell receptor beta chains drawn from one sample of a study of metastatic and nonmetastatic thyroid tumors. TCRdb re-processed the PCR reads through MiXCR. The repertoire holds about 39,000 clones, 15% to 20% seen once, with about 13% in the top ten. The sequenced material came from tumor tissue. The receptors derive from a female donor with papillary thyroid cancer or a benign thyroid nodule (not recorded which). Some clones in this sample may be carry-over from other donors' samples. CDR3s include the opening cysteine and the closing phenylalanine or tryptophan. D genes are given only for firm matches. Rows may omit the clone size; those that give it use once, few, many or a size class.

clone_size j_call d_call v_call cdr3_nt cdr3_aa
many TRBJ1-1 - TRBV11-1 TGTGCCAGCAGCCCGGGCGGGGGGCGCGGGAACACTGAAGCTTTCTTT CASSPGGGRGNTEAFF
- TRBJ2-6 TRBD1 TRBV15 TGTTCCACCATCGGAGTACCGGGACAGGGGACCTCTGGGGCCAACGTCCTGACTTTC CSTIGVPGQGTSGANVLTF
many TRBJ1-2 - TRBV6-1 TGTGCCAGCAGTCCTGGTTCGTTAGATGGAGGCTACACCTTC CASSPGSLDGGYTF
many TRBJ2-7 TRBD2 TRBV20-1 TGCAGTGCTCCAAAAAAAAAGCGGGAGGGCCCGTACGAGCAGTACTTC CSAPKKKREGPYEQYF
- TRBJ2-7 - TRBV2 TGTGCCAGCAGGAAAGATGTGGTCACCTACGAGCAGTACTTC CASRKDVVTYEQYF
many TRBJ2-3 TRBD1 TRBV20-1 TGCAGTGCTCAGCACCCACTCCGGGACAGAAGCACAGATACGCAGTATTTT CSAQHPLRDRSTDTQYF
few TRBJ1-6 - TRBV27 TGTGCCAGCATTTCGTCCGGGGCATTTTATTGGAATTCACCCCTCCACTTT CASISSGAFYWNSPLHF
- TRBJ1-2 - TRBV18 TGTGCCAGCTCACCACCATCAGTCAGGACCGGGACAAATGGCTACACCTTC CASSPPSVRTGTNGYTF
many TRBJ1-5 - TRBV6-2/TRBV6-3 TGTGCCAGCCGGGGCAAAGGGAACAATCAGCCCCAGCATTTT CASRGKGNNQPQHF
few TRBJ1-4 - TRBV4-1 TGCGTCAGCAGCCAATCGTACGAAAAACTGTTTTTT CVSSQSYEKLFF
- TRBJ1-1 - TRBV6-1 TGTGCCAGCAGTGAAGCTACCTATCGACCAGACCCTGAAGCTTTCTTT CASSEATYRPDPEAFF
medium-sized TRBJ2-3 TRBD2 TRBV6-5 TGTGCCAGCAGTCGGACCCGATCTAGCGGGGGGGCGGATACGCAGTATTTT CASSRTRSSGGADTQYF
once TRBJ2-7 TRBD2 TRBV30 TGTGCCGCCCGGACTAGCGGGACCTTTTACGAGCAGTACTTC CAARTSGTFYEQYF
many TRBJ2-1 - TRBV7-9 TGTGCCAGCAGCTTAGGGGTCCGGTCAGATGAGCAGTTCTTC CASSLGVRSDEQFF
- TRBJ2-5 TRBD1 TRBV5-1 TGCGCCAGCAGCTTGGCCTCGGGGACAGTGGGGGAGACCCAGTACTTC CASSLASGTVGETQYF
many TRBJ1-1 - TRBV7-9 TGTGCCAGCAAAGACACCTCAAACACTGAAGCTTTCTTT CASKDTSNTEAFF
many TRBJ1-6 - TRBV9 TGTGCCAGCAGCGACCTCTTAGGGACTAGTCTCCACTTT CASSDLLGTSLHF
many TRBJ2-7 TRBD2 TRBV10-3 TGTGCCATCAGTGAGTCTGGTAGCGGGGCCTACGAGCAGTACTTC CAISESGSGAYEQYF
- TRBJ2-3 - TRBV24-1 TGTGCCACCAGCGATGCGAGGCCTTGGACAGATACGCAGTATTTT CATSDARPWTDTQYF
- TRBJ1-2 - TRBV24-1 TGTGCCACCAGTAGAGGCAACTATGGCTACACCTTC CATSRGNYGYTF
- TRBJ2-2 TRBD1 TRBV24-1 TGTGCCACCAGTGATTTGCAAACGACAGGGCGGACCGGGGAGCTGTTTTTT CATSDLQTTGRTGELFF
few TRBJ1-2 TRBD1 TRBV4-2 TGTGCCAGCAGCCAGGACAGGGAAGCTTCCTCCTATGGCTACACCTTC CASSQDREASSYGYTF
- TRBJ1-1 - TRBV7-2 TGTGCCAGCAGTAGGCTACAAGACACTGAAGCTTTCTTT CASSRLQDTEAFF
many TRBJ1-3 - TRBV2 TGTGCCGGAGGTCAGAACTCTGGAAACACCATATATTTT CAGGQNSGNTIYF
many TRBJ1-1 - TRBV6-1 TGTGCCAGCAGGCGGAAGTGGGACGGATACACTGAAGCTTTCTTT CASRRKWDGYTEAFF
- TRBJ2-7 TRBD1 TRBV27 TGTGCCAGCAGTTCCAACAGGGGGTACTCCTACGAGCAGTACTTC CASSSNRGYSYEQYF
- TRBJ2-7 TRBD2 TRBV11-2 TGTGCCAGCAGCCAACTGCGTGGGACTAGCGTTTACGAGCAGTACTTC CASSQLRGTSVYEQYF
many TRBJ1-1 - TRBV12-3/TRBV12-4 TGTGCCAGCAGTTTCGGCGTACTCATGAACACTGAAGCTTTCTTT CASSFGVLMNTEAFF
once TRBJ2-1 - TRBV20-1 TGCGGTGCTAGAGAAGGCTCCTACAATGAGCAGTTCTTC CGAREGSYNEQFF
many TRBJ2-1 TRBD2 TRBV4-2 TGTGCCAGCAGCCAAGTACGGGGGGGGTCCTACAATGAGCAGTTCTTC CASSQVRGGSYNEQFF
many TRBJ1-2 TRBD1 TRBV6-1 TGTGCCAGCAGTGAAGCGAGGCAGGGGGCTATTGGCTACACCTTC CASSEARQGAIGYTF
- TRBJ1-2 TRBD1 TRBV20-1 TGCAGTGCTAGAGATCTGACAGGGGAAAACTATGGCTACACCTTC CSARDLTGENYGYTF
- TRBJ1-3 - TRBV5-1 TGCGCCAGCAGCCCCCAGGGGACTGGAAACACCATATATTTT CASSPQGTGNTIYF
many TRBJ2-3 - TRBV5-1 TGCGCCAGCAGCTACAGCCTGGGGGGCACAGATACGCAGTATTTT CASSYSLGGTDTQYF
many TRBJ2-2 - TRBV27 TGTGCCAGCAGTTTTGGTAGCGGCGGGGAGCTGTTTTTT CASSFGSGGELFF
many TRBJ2-7 TRBD2 TRBV4-1 TGCGCCAGCAGCCAGAGGGCTAGCGGGAGTAGTGGGGAACCCTACGAGCAGTACTTC CASSQRASGSSGEPYEQYF
- TRBJ1-1 TRBD1 TRBV11-2 TGTGCCAGCAGCTCTAACAGGGGTCGGGACACTGAAGCTTTCTTT CASSSNRGRDTEAFF
many TRBJ2-5 - TRBV3-1 TGTGCCAGCAGCCAAGATCGATGGAAGGAAGAGACCCAGTACTTC CASSQDRWKEETQYF
many TRBJ1-4 TRBD1 TRBV12-3/TRBV12-4 TGTGCCAGCAGTTACAGGGGGGATGAAAAACTGTTTTTT CASSYRGDEKLFF
- TRBJ2-7 TRBD1 TRBV6-1 TGTGCCAGCAGCGATGACAGGGTAAATTACTACGAGCAGTACTTC CASSDDRVNYYEQYF
- TRBJ1-2 - TRBV20-1 TGCAGTGCTACGGTTGGGGGGCTCGGCTATGGCTACACCTTC CSATVGGLGYGYTF
many TRBJ1-2 TRBD1 TRBV29-1 TGCAGCGTTGAAGACTGGGACAGAAACTATGGCTACACCTTC CSVEDWDRNYGYTF